This passage covers 29 T cell receptor beta chains from one sample sequenced in a study of persistence of HIV-infected CD4 T cells. The stimulus was lysate of CMV-infected fibroblasts, roughly 9.2 ug/mL. CD40L/CD69 double-negative CD45RO-high memory CD4+ T cells were collected. These receptors lack a known antigen. Sequencing used immunoSEQ version 4 in survey mode. This table comes from immunoSEQ multiplex PCR, and its TCRdb copy is limited to in-frame clones, with some not included. The sample includes about 48,000 clones, around 72% of them seen just once. Sequencing was performed on CD4+ T cells sorted from PBMCs after roughly 18-hour stimulation, taken from a patient who received antiretroviral therapy. These receptors came from an adult man with HIV who was CMV-seropositive.

This clone has only a few counts. V usage is TRBV30 and J usage is TRBJ2-7; D is tentatively TRBD1 or TRBD2 (5 bases each). Between the trimmed V and J ends, which lost 2 bases and 6 bases, there was a span of 14 bases. CDR1 and CDR2 (germline): GTSNPN, SVGIG (reference sequence). The CDR3 spans 13 residues. The CDR3 region has the DNA TGTGCCTGGAGTAAGTATGAGGGACGCGAGCAGTACTTC. It translates to CAWSKYEGREQYF.

The chain recombines TRBV5-4 with TRBJ1-4; the D gene is possibly TRBD1 (5 bases). Trimming removed 2 bases at V and 7 bases at J, with 18 bases between. Per the germline V gene, CDR1 is SGHNT and CDR2 is YYREEE (reference sequence). The CDR3 length is 16 residues. The CDR3 spells CASSLTGAPVGEKLFF. The CDR3 region has the DNA TGTGCCAGCAGCTTAACCGGGGCCCCTGTAGGTGAAAAACTGTTTTTT. Combining the CDR3 with reference TRBV5-4 and TRBJ1-4 gives the whole variable domain ETGVTQSPTHLIKTRGQQVTLRCSSQSGHNTVSWYQQALGQGPQFIFQYYREEENGRGNFPPRFSGLQFPNYSSELNVNALELDDSALYLCASSLTGAPVGEKLFFGSGTQLSVL.

This clone was detected only a few times. The V call is TRBV18, the J call TRBJ1-2, with TRBD1 identical over 8 bases. Germline V lookup: CDR1 KGHSH, CDR2 LQKENI. CDR3 length: 19 amino acids. V lost 3 bases, J lost 8 bases, and 23 bases stayed unmatched. The CDR3 DNA sequence: TGTGCCAGCTCACCGATGGGGGCGACAGGGGATCCCCTCCTAGGCGGCTACACCTTC. Amino acid sequence: CASSPMGATGDPLLGGYTF.

This chain joins TRBV6-2 or TRBV6-3 and TRBJ2-5; D is uncertain. Germline assignment: CDR1 MNHEY and CDR2 SVGEGT. This CDR3 is built from 14 residues. Trimming removed 2 bases at V and 1 base at J, with 8 bases between. This CDR3 is CASSYQTLQETQYF. CDR3 DNA sequence: TGTGCCAGCAGTTACCAGACACTCCAAGAGACCCAGTACTTC.

In its sample, this clone was seen once. V and J are TRBV9 and TRBJ2-7, with 7 bases identical to TRBD2. With 0 bases clipped from V and 4 bases from J, the junction kept 10 bases outside the gene matches. The length of the CDR3 is 16 residues. CDR1 is SGDLS and CDR2 is YYNGEE in the germline V gene. CDR3 residues: CASSVGGAGTLYEQYF. The CDR3 DNA sequence: TGTGCCAGCAGCGTAGGAGGAGCGGGAACCCTTTACGAGCAGTACTTC.

This chain connects TRBV14 to TRBJ1-1, with a tentative D call TRBD1 (5 bases). The germline V and J ends were trimmed by 5 bases and 5 bases, with 18 bases remaining between them. CDR3 length equals 15 residues. The V gene's germline CDR1 is SGHDN and CDR2 FVKESK. The DNA for the CDR3 is TGTGCCAGCAGCGACAGCCCGGGAGCGTCGACTGAAGCTTTCTTT. It codes for CASSDSPGASTEAFF.

This rearrangement joins TRBV6-5 to TRBJ1-2; 9 bases match TRBD1. The V gene end was trimmed by 8 bases and the J gene end by 4 bases; junction bases not matched to a gene: 5. CDR1 MNHEY and CDR2 SVGAGI come from the germline V gene. The CDR3 loop spans 13 amino acids. This CDR3 is CASPGQGAYGYTF. For the CDR3, the DNA is TGTGCCAGCCCGGGACAGGGAGCCTATGGCTACACCTTC.

The chain couples TRBV30 to TRBJ1-5, with a tentative D call TRBD1 (5 bases). The V end was cut by 0 bases, the J end by 5 bases, with 14 bases between. Germline V lookup: CDR1 GTSNPN, CDR2 SVGIG (reference sequence). This CDR3 has 15 amino acids. The CDR3 spells CAWSVKGRVDQPQHF. CDR3 in DNA: TGTGCCTGGAGTGTAAAGGGGCGCGTCGATCAGCCCCAGCATTTT.

The V gene is TRBV18, the J gene TRBJ1-1, with 7 bases matching TRBD1. The CDR3 contains 17 residues. The germline gives CDR1 KGHSH, CDR2 LQKENI. V was clipped by 3 bases and J by 3 bases; unmatched bases: 13. The DNA for the CDR3 is TGTGCCAGCTCACCCTTGACAGGGAGGGGGATATACACTGAAGCTTTCTTT. It translates to CASSPLTGRGIYTEAFF.

The chain recombines TRBV6-4 with TRBJ1-5; 8 positions match TRBD1. V gave up 9 bases and J gave up 0 bases; unmatched junction bases: 13. Germline CDR1 MRHNA, CDR2 SNTAGT. The CDR3 loop spans 17 amino acids. The CDR3 DNA sequence: TGTGCCAGGAAAGGACAGGGAGACCGCTATAGCAATCAGCCCCAGCATTTT. It yields the protein CARKGQGDRYSNQPQHF.

The chain carries TRBV14 and TRBJ1-4, with D unclear. The V and J ends lost 4 bases and 3 bases respectively, with 12 bases between them. Germline CDR1 SGHDN, CDR2 FVKESK. The CDR3 loop spans 15 amino acids. CDR3 protein: CASSRLGPANEKLFF. DNA for the CDR3: TGTGCCAGCAGCCGCCTCGGGCCGGCTAATGAAAAACTGTTTTTT.

The J gene is TRBJ1-2, the V gene TRBV11-2; possible D gene TRBD1, 6 bases. Trimming removed 5 bases from V and 4 bases from J, with 17 bases in between. The length of the CDR3 is 15 residues. Germline-derived CDR1 and CDR2 are SGHAT and FQNNGV. CDR3 sequence (DNA): TGTGCCAGCAGCCGCTCTGGACAGCTCGGCTATGGCTACACCTTC. Translating it yields CASSRSGQLGYGYTF.

The chain is built from TRBV27 and TRBJ1-4; D not resolved. CDR1 and CDR2 from the germline V gene are MNHEY and SMNVEV (reference sequence). V shed 2 bases and J shed 5 bases, with 12 bases lying between them. This CDR3 has 15 amino acids. The CDR3 is CASSLTGGGNEKLFF. CDR3 nucleotides: TGTGCCAGCAGTTTAACCGGTGGCGGGAATGAAAAACTGTTTTTT.

Only a few counts were recorded for this clone. This chain joins TRBV7-2 and TRBJ1-2; D is ambiguous. Germline CDR1 reads SGHTA; CDR2 reads FQGNSA. The CDR3 consists of 12 residues. V lost 4 bases and J 7 bases, leaving 10 bases between the germline ends. CDR3 in amino acids: CASSSYFPGYTF. CDR3 DNA sequence: TGTGCCAGCAGCTCGTACTTTCCTGGCTACACCTTC.

The genes are TRBV10-3 and TRBJ1-1; D is undetermined. The CDR3 consists of 13 residues. Germline CDR1 reads ENHRY; CDR2 reads SYGVKD. Trimming pared 1 base from V and 7 bases from J, leaving 10 bases between. This CDR3 is CAISEYDVREAFF. As DNA, the CDR3 is TGTGCCATCAGTGAGTACGACGTCCGTGAAGCTTTCTTT.

The V call is TRBV5-6, the J call TRBJ2-3; D might be TRBD2 (5 bases). This CDR3 contains 15 residues. Trimming removed 4 bases from V and 0 bases from J, with 12 bases in between. Germline loops: CDR1 SGHDT, CDR2 YYEEEE. The chain's CDR3 is CASSTGLGSTDTQYF. The CDR3 nucleotides are TGTGCCAGCAGCACCGGACTGGGAAGCACAGATACGCAGTATTTT.

J is TRBJ1-2 and V is TRBV11-2; 7 bases map to TRBD1. Unmatched junction bases numbered 4, after V lost 5 bases and J lost 4 bases. Germline CDR1 SGHAT, CDR2 FQNNGV. The CDR3 is 13 residues long. The CDR3 DNA sequence: TGTGCCAGCAGCCCCAGGGGGACCTATGGCTACACCTTC. Translation gives CASSPRGTYGYTF.

The chain carries TRBV15 and TRBJ2-5; D is unclear. Germline lookup yields CDR1 LNHNV and CDR2 YYDKDF (reference sequence). The V gene lost 0 bases and the J gene lost 5 bases, with 13 bases spanning the gap. The CDR3 totals 15 residues. The CDR3 sequence: CATSRDQHATETQYF. In DNA, the CDR3 is TGTGCCACCAGCAGAGATCAGCACGCCACGGAGACCCAGTACTTC.

The chain combines TRBV29-1 with TRBJ2-7; possibly TRBD1 or TRBD2 for D (5 bases each). V was cut by 5 bases and J by 6 bases, with 11 bases left in between. Germline lookup yields CDR1 SQVTM and CDR2 ANQGSEA. The CDR3 runs 11 residues. Written as DNA, the CDR3 is TGCAGCGTTCAGGGAAGCGGCGAGCAGTACTTC. Protein product: CSVQGSGEQYF.

This chain connects TRBV19 to TRBJ2-2; D possibly corresponds to TRBD1 (5 bases). CDR1 and CDR2 (germline): LNHDA, SQIVND (reference sequence). This CDR3 comprises 14 residues. The ends were cut back, 1 base at V and 4 bases at J, with 7 bases in the middle. This CDR3 reads CASSIARATGELFF. CDR3 bases: TGTGCCAGTAGTATAGCCAGGGCCACCGGGGAGCTGTTTTTT.

The J gene is TRBJ1-2, the V gene TRBV5-4; D not certain. CDR3 size: 12 residues. Germline CDR1 and CDR2: SGHNT and YYREEE (reference sequence). Trimming removed 4 bases from V and 5 bases from J, with 9 bases in between. CDR3 residues: CASSPDGYGYTF. As DNA, the CDR3 is TGTGCCAGCAGCCCCGACGGGTATGGCTACACCTTC.

There are a few counts of this clone. The chain links TRBV25-1 to TRBJ2-3; a possible D gene is TRBD1 (5 bases). Germline lookup yields CDR1 MGHDK and CDR2 SYGVNS. The V end was cut by 8 bases, the J end by 0 bases, with 6 bases between. The CDR3 contains 12 residues. The CDR3 sequence is CASGHSTDTQYF. The CDR3 nucleotides are TGTGCCAGCGGACACAGCACAGATACGCAGTATTTT. Together with reference TRBV25-1 and TRBJ2-3, the CDR3 gives the full variable domain: EADIYQTPRYLVIGTGKKITLECSQTMGHDKMYWYQQDPGMELHLIHYSYGVNSTEKGDLSSESTVSRIRTEHFPLTLESARPSHTSQYLCASGHSTDTQYFGPGTRLTVL.

The CDR3 here is CASSLQGNTGELFF. CDR3 nucleotides: TGTGCCAGCAGCTTACAGGGGAACACCGGGGAGCTGTTTTTT. This chain links TRBV7-2 with TRBJ2-2; TRBD1 is a possible D gene (5 bases). This CDR3 has 14 residues. Trimming left V 2 bases short and J 1 base short, with 5 bases between. Germline V gene data show CDR1 as SGHTA and CDR2 as FQGNSA.

This clone came up a few times. The genes are TRBV7-9 and TRBJ1-1, with TRBD1 as a possible D gene (5 bases). Trimming left V 5 bases short and J 0 bases short, with 16 bases between. The CDR3 has 16 residues. Germline lookup yields CDR1 SEHNR and CDR2 FQNEAQ (reference sequence). CDR3: CASSADKTILNTEAFF. The DNA of the CDR3 is TGTGCCAGCAGCGCGGACAAGACTATATTGAACACTGAAGCTTTCTTT.

The V gene is TRBV7-9, the J gene TRBJ1-6, with D tentatively TRBD1 (6 bases). This CDR3 has 15 residues. Per the germline V gene, CDR1 is SEHNR and CDR2 is FQNEAQ (reference sequence). V was clipped by 2 bases and J by 7 bases, with 12 bases between them. CDR3 nucleotides: TGTGCCAGCAGCTTATCAGGGGCGGAAAATTCACCCCTCCACTTT. Translating gives CASSLSGAENSPLHF.

The CDR3: CASSLASGYEQYF. The CDR3 region has the DNA TGTGCCAGCAGTTTAGCCAGCGGCTACGAGCAGTACTTC. The rearrangement uses TRBV12-3 or TRBV12-4 and TRBJ2-7, with D maybe TRBD2 (5 bases). This CDR3 contains 13 residues. V shed 0 bases and J shed 3 bases, with 6 bases lying between them.

This clone was counted between two and nine times. The CDR3 region is CASSYSNTGHNQPQHF. CDR3 in DNA: TGTGCCAGCAGTTACTCGAACACAGGTCACAATCAGCCCCAGCATTTT. The genes are TRBV6-5 and TRBJ1-5; D may be TRBD1 (5 bases). This CDR3 region has 16 residues. Germline CDR1 is MNHEY and CDR2 is SVGAGI. The germline V and J ends were trimmed by 0 bases and 3 bases, with 12 bases remaining between them.

This clone was seen more than once but under ten times. V is TRBV29-1 and J is TRBJ1-1, with a tentative D call TRBD1 (6 bases). V dropped 3 bases and J dropped 5 bases, with 10 bases sitting between them. Germline V CDR1 and CDR2: SQVTM, ANQGSEA. This CDR3 has 12 residues. The chain's CDR3 is CSVESRGTEAFF. The CDR3, as DNA: TGCAGCGTTGAGTCTAGGGGGACTGAAGCTTTCTTT.

In this sample, this clone turned up a few times. The CDR3 coding sequence is TGCGCCAGCAGTGCGGGACAGCGCGGAAACACCATATATTTT. Protein: CASSAGQRGNTIYF. The chain employs TRBV10-1 and TRBJ1-3, with TRBD1 matching 7 bases. This CDR3 has 14 residues. The V segment lost 4 bases and the J segment 4 bases; nucleotides outside the gene matches: 4. Germline V gene lookup returns CDR1 WNHNN and CDR2 SYGVQD (reference sequence).